A selection of T cell receptor beta chains follows, all from one sample in a study of CD8 T cells in ankylosing spondylitis. TCRdb itself ran the 5' RACE reads through MiXCR, one entry per CDR3 protein. The sample has 200,000 to 300,000 distinct CDR3 sequences, under 30% seen once; the top ten hold about 0.6%. Sample: blood, either unsorted or a sorted T cell fraction (not recorded which). These receptors were collected from a male donor with ankylosing spondylitis or in good health (not recorded which). Both conserved end residues are part of each CDR3. A D gene is named only where the DNA matches it firmly. Expanded clones get a size class; other rows say once, few or many, or leave the size out.

TRBJ1-2 TRBV20-1 14 few NA TGCAGTGCCTCCCCGCCCCGGCCCAACTATGGCTACACCTTC CSASPPRPNYGYTF
TRBJ2-5 TRBV20-1 12 many TRBD2 TGCAGTGCTAGAGAAACGGGAGGGACCCAGTACTTC CSARETGGTQYF
TRBJ2-7 TRBV6-5 12 many TRBD1 TGTGCCACGCGACAGGGGAAGAACGAGCAGTACTTC CATRQGKNEQYF
TRBJ1-5 TRBV7-8 17 many NA TGTGCCAGCAGCTTAGAGTGGTTTGGGGAGAGCAATCAGCCCCAGCATTTT CASSLEWFGESNQPQHF
TRBJ2-7 TRBV11-2 15 NA NA TGTGCCAGCAGCTTAAGCGGCAGGGGTGGACACGAGCAGTACTTC CASSLSGRGGHEQYF
TRBJ1-2 TRBV29-1 14 many NA TGCAGCGTTGAGTCGGTGGGCAGAGACTATGGCTACACCTTC CSVESVGRDYGYTF
TRBJ2-7 TRBV20-1 13 NA NA TGCAGTGCTGAGGTGGTACAGGTATCCGAGCAGTACTTC CSAEVVQVSEQYF
TRBJ1-1 TRBV20-1 14 NA NA TGCAGTGCTAGTGAGGGCACAATGAACACTGAAGCTTTCTTT CSASEGTMNTEAFF
TRBJ1-1 TRBV20-1 13 few NA TGCAGTGCGTCCCGTGGGGGGAACACTGAAGCTTTCTTT CSASRGGNTEAFF
TRBJ2-5 TRBV6-1 15 many NA TGTGCCAGCACCCGAAGGGGTGCGAGTGGGGAGACCCAGTACTTC CASTRRGASGETQYF
TRBJ2-7 TRBV5-6 13 NA NA TGTGCCAGCGGCCCAGGGAGCCTCTACGAGCAGTACTTC CASGPGSLYEQYF
TRBJ2-1 TRBV18 15 many NA TGTGCCAGCTCACCATCCAGGGTCGGATACAATGAGCAGTTCTTC CASSPSRVGYNEQFF
TRBJ1-2 TRBV12-3/TRBV12-4 12 many NA TGTGCCAGCAGCCCCAATATGGATGGCTACACCTTC CASSPNMDGYTF
TRBJ2-3 TRBV12-3/TRBV12-4 15 NA NA TGTGCCAGCAGTTTAACGGACCTGGGCACAGATACGCAGTATTTT CASSLTDLGTDTQYF
TRBJ2-3 TRBV2 15 NA TRBD2 TGTGCCAGCAGTGGGGGGACTAGCCTTACAGATACGCAGTATTTT CASSGGTSLTDTQYF
TRBJ1-6 TRBV6-1 13 many NA TGTGCCAGCAACCGTGAGATTAATTCACCCCTCCACTTT CASNREINSPLHF
TRBJ2-1 TRBV12-3/TRBV12-4 15 many NA TGTGCCAGCAGTTTGCAAGTATCCAGAGGAAATGAGCAGTTCTTC CASSLQVSRGNEQFF
TRBJ2-7 TRBV7-2 13 NA NA TGTGCCATACGGGGGGCCAGCTCCTACGAGCAGTACTTC CAIRGASSYEQYF
TRBJ2-2 TRBV15 14 few NA TGTGCCACCAGCGGAGACGGATACCTCGGGGAGCTGTTTTTT CATSGDGYLGELFF
TRBJ1-5 TRBV6-5 13 once NA TGTGCCAGCAGTTACAAAAACAATCAGCCCCAGCATTTT CASSYKNNQPQHF
TRBJ2-1 TRBV11-1 16 NA TRBD2 TGTGCCAGCAGCTTCAGCGGGGGGGCCGGGAACAATGAGCAGTTCTTC CASSFSGGAGNNEQFF
TRBJ1-1 TRBV9 16 many TRBD1 TGTGCCAGCAGCCCGTGGACAGGGAGGGTGAACACTGAAGCTTTCTTT CASSPWTGRVNTEAFF
TRBJ2-5 TRBV7-6 12 many NA TGTGCCAGCAGCCAGGGGAGTGGGACCCAGTACTTC CASSQGSGTQYF
TRBJ2-2 TRBV12-3/TRBV12-4 13 NA NA TGTGCCAGCAGTTACGGAGGGCACGGGGAGCTGTTTTTT CASSYGGHGELFF